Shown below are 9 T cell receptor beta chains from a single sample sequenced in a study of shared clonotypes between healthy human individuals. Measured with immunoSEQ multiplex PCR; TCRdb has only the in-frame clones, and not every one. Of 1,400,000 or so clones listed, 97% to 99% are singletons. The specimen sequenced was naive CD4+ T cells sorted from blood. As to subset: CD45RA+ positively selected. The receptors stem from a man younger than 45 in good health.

The CDR3 reads CASSLQGLSYEQYF. For the CDR3, the DNA is TGTGCCAGCAGCCTACAGGGCCTCTCCTACGAGCAGTACTTC. The chain employs TRBV7-9 and TRBJ2-7; TRBD1 might be the D (6 bases). The V end was cut by 5 bases, the J end by 0 bases, with 11 bases between. CDR1 and CDR2 (germline): SEHNR, FQNEAQ (reference sequence). The CDR3 sequence is 14 residues long. Drawing the rest from reference TRBV7-9 and TRBJ2-7, the complete variable domain is DTGVSQNPRHKITKRGQNVTFRCDPISEHNRLYWYRQTLGQGPEFLTYFQNEAQLEKSRLLSDRFSAERPKGSFSTLEIQRTEQGDSAMYLCASSLQGLSYEQYFGPGTRLTVT.

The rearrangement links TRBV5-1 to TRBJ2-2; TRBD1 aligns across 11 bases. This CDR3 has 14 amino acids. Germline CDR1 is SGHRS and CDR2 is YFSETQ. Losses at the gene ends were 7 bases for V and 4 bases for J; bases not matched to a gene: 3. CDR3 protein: CASRTGGVTGELFF. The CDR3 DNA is TGCGCCAGCCGGACAGGGGGCGTCACCGGGGAGCTGTTTTTT.

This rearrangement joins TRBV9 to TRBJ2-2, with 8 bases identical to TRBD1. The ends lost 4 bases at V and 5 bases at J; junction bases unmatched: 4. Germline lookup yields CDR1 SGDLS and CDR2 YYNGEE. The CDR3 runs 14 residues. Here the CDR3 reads CASSLRQGTGELFF. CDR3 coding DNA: TGTGCCAGCAGCCTTAGACAGGGGACCGGGGAGCTGTTTTTT.

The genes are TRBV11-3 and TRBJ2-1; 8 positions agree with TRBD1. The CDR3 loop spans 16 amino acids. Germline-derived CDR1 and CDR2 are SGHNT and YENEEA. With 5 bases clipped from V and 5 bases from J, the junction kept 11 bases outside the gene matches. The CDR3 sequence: CASSRSGTGDNNEQFF. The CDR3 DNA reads TGTGCCAGCAGCCGCTCAGGGACAGGCGATAACAATGAGCAGTTCTTC.

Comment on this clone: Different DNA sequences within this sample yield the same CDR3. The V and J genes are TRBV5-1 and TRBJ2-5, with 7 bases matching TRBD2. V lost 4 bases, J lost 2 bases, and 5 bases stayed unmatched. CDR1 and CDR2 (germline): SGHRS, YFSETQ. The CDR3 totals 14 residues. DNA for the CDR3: TGCGCCAGCAGCCTGGGGGGGTCACAAGAGACCCAGTACTTC. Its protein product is CASSLGGSQETQYF.

The CDR3 DNA follows: TGTGCCAGCAGTGCAAAGGGGAGGAAAGCTTTCTTT. This encodes CASSAKGRKAFF. The rearrangement joins TRBV27 to TRBJ1-1; maybe TRBD1 (5 bases). In germline, CDR1 is MNHEY, CDR2 SMNVEV (reference sequence). The CDR3 sequence is 12 residues long. V was clipped by 5 bases and J by 9 bases, with 13 bases between them.

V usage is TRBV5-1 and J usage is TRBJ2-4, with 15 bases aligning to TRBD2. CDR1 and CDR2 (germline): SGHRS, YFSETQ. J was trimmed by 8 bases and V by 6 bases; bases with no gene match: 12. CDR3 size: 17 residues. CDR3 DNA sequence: TGCGCCAGCACCCCTCAGGGACTAGCGGGAGGTCGTCACATTCAGTACTTC. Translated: CASTPQGLAGGRHIQYF.

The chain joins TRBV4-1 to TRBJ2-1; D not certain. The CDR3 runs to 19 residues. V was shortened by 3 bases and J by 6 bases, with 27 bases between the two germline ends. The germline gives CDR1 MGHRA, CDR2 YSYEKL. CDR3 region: CASSHNPKSKAVIRNEQFF. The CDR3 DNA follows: TGCGCCAGCAGCCACAATCCTAAGAGTAAGGCCGTCATCCGCAATGAGCAGTTCTTC.

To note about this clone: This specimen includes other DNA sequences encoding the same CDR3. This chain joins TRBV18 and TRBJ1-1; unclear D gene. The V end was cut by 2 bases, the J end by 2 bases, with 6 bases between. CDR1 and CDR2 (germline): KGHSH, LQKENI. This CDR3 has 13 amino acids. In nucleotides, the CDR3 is TGTGCCAGCTCACCAACACAAAACACTGAAGCTTTCTTT. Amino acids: CASSPTQNTEAFF.